This TCR beta chain originates from a study of blood T cell repertoires in COVID-19. Study information: T cells, B-cell-depleted T cells, or PBMCs provided the cDNA or gDNA that served as material.

CDR3 length: 16 amino acids. V was trimmed by 3 bases and J by 2 bases, leaving 13 bases between them. Germline assignment: CDR1 KGHDR and CDR2 SFDVKD. Under the authors' procedure: Nucleated cell number was recorded as an estimate derived from reference gene primer amplification. The method was immunoSEQ multiplex PCR; TCRdb's version includes in-frame clones alone and lacks a portion of them. The V and J calls and clone size come from that table; D and trimming were worked out from the DNA. Seen here are some 120,000 clones, around 80% observed once, and the top ten hold approximately 7%. The sequencing sample was made of peripheral blood. The V and J genes are TRBV24-1 and TRBJ2-1; a weak D match, TRBD1 (6 bases). This TCR was recovered from a man aged 65 to 79 with active or convalescent COVID-19. Written as DNA, the CDR3 is TGTGCCACCAGTGATGAAGGGGGTTTCACCTACAATGAGCAGTTCTTC. Encoded protein: CATSDEGGFTYNEQFF.